The rows below give T cell receptor beta chains drawn from one sample of a study of shared T cell receptors in the human thymus. Assay: immunoSEQ multiplex PCR; the TCRdb copy retains only in-frame clones and omits some. The table has hundreds of thousands of clones, approximately 85% seen once. The sample also formed part of further work on human thymus T cells.

Sequences were obtained from thymocytes. The source is a girl less than two years old with a congenital heart defect. Both conserved end residues are part of each CDR3. Each record gives: CDR3 DNA, CDR3 protein, J gene, clone size, V gene, D gene. D genes are given only for firm matches. Only part of the rows carry a size: once, few, many, or a class if the clone is expanded.

cdr3_nt: TGTGCCAGCAGCATCAACGGGACAGCCAACAATCAGCCCCAGCATTTT
cdr3_aa: CASSINGTANNQPQHF
j_call: TRBJ1-5
clone_size: NA
v_call: TRBV7-9
d_call: TRBD1

cdr3_nt: TGTGCCAGCAGTTTAAGGAACAGAAACTTCTATGGCTACACCTTC
cdr3_aa: CASSLRNRNFYGYTF
j_call: TRBJ1-2
clone_size: NA
v_call: TRBV27
d_call: NA

cdr3_nt: TGCGCCAGCAGCTCGCTACTACTACCCGTGGCGAACGAGCAGTACTTC
cdr3_aa: CASSSLLLPVANEQYF
j_call: TRBJ2-7
clone_size: once
v_call: TRBV5-1
d_call: NA

cdr3_nt: TGTGCCAGCAGGAGGACTGGAGGCTATGGCTACACCTTC
cdr3_aa: CASRRTGGYGYTF
j_call: TRBJ1-2
clone_size: NA
v_call: TRBV27
d_call: NA

cdr3_nt: TGTGCCAGCAGCCCACGATGGGCTAGCGGCCAAGAGACCCAGTACTTC
cdr3_aa: CASSPRWASGQETQYF
j_call: TRBJ2-5
clone_size: NA
v_call: TRBV5-4
d_call: TRBD2

cdr3_nt: TGTGCCAGCAGCTTGGCAGTCGTCAGGGGAGACTATGGCTACACCTTC
cdr3_aa: CASSLAVVRGDYGYTF
j_call: TRBJ1-2
clone_size: NA
v_call: TRBV5-6
d_call: NA

cdr3_nt: TGTGCCAGCAGCTTATCTTCGGCGACAGTCTACGAGCAGTACTTC
cdr3_aa: CASSLSSATVYEQYF
j_call: TRBJ2-7
clone_size: NA
v_call: TRBV11-2
d_call: NA

cdr3_nt: TGTGCCAGCAACCCAGGACTAGCGGACTACGAGCAGTACTTC
cdr3_aa: CASNPGLADYEQYF
j_call: TRBJ2-7
clone_size: NA
v_call: TRBV5-5
d_call: TRBD2

cdr3_nt: TGCGCCAGCAGCCAAGATCGCGGAAGCTCCTACGAGCAGTACTTC
cdr3_aa: CASSQDRGSSYEQYF
j_call: TRBJ2-7
clone_size: few
v_call: TRBV4-3
d_call: NA

cdr3_nt: TGCGCCAGCAGCCGGGGGTACCCAGGCACAGATACGCAGTATTTT
cdr3_aa: CASSRGYPGTDTQYF
j_call: TRBJ2-3
clone_size: NA
v_call: TRBV5-1
d_call: NA

cdr3_nt: TGTGCCAGCAGTTTTTCTTTGAACACTGAAGCTTTCTTT
cdr3_aa: CASSFSLNTEAFF
j_call: TRBJ1-1
clone_size: few
v_call: TRBV28
d_call: NA

cdr3_nt: TGCAGCGTTGTGGGGCGGGGGGGCAATGAGCAGTTCTTC
cdr3_aa: CSVVGRGGNEQFF
j_call: TRBJ2-1
clone_size: NA
v_call: TRBV29-1
d_call: TRBD2

cdr3_nt: TGTGCCAGCAGCTCTCTGAGGGCGCGTGGAAATCAGCCCCAGCATTTT
cdr3_aa: CASSSLRARGNQPQHF
j_call: TRBJ1-5
clone_size: NA
v_call: TRBV7-8
d_call: NA